Each of the 21 T cell receptor beta chains below was sequenced from the same sample in a study of blood T cell repertoires in COVID-19. Here immunoSEQ multiplex PCR was the method, and the copy in TCRdb shows in-frame clones only, minus some. The data contain roughly 150,000 clones, around 80% of them singletons. The sample taken for sequencing was peripheral blood. The receptor source for this set is a woman in her 70s who had recovered from COVID-19.

J is TRBJ1-5 and V is TRBV6-5; 7 bases map to TRBD1. V was pared by 5 bases and J by 2 bases, with 3 bases of the junction left unmatched. Germline V gives CDR1 MNHEY, CDR2 SVGAGI. The CDR3 loop spans 14 amino acids. Here the CDR3 DNA reads TGTGCCAGCAGTCCCACAGGGGGCAATCAGCCCCAGCATTTT. Protein product: CASSPTGGNQPQHF.

This chain links TRBV6-5 with TRBJ1-2; tentatively, D is TRBD1 (5 bases). The length of the CDR3 is 14 residues. Trimming pared 5 bases from V and 2 bases from J, leaving 12 bases between. CDR1 and CDR2 from the germline V gene are MNHEY and SVGAGI. The CDR3 region is CASSTRDWNYGYTF. CDR3 DNA sequence: TGTGCCAGCAGTACCCGGGACTGGAACTATGGCTACACCTTC.

This chain uses TRBV19 with TRBJ2-3; 8 nucleotides line up with TRBD2. CDR1 is LNHDA and CDR2 is SQIVND in the germline V gene (reference sequence). With 6 bases clipped from V and 6 bases from J, the junction kept 11 bases outside the gene matches. The CDR3 loop spans 15 amino acids. CDR3 DNA sequence: TGTGCCAGTAGCCATCGGCGGGGGGTAGGGGATACGCAGTATTTT. This translates into CASSHRRGVGDTQYF. The full variable domain, its missing parts supplied by reference TRBV19 and TRBJ2-3, is DGGITQSPKYLFRKEGQNVTLSCEQNLNHDAMYWYRQDPGQGLRLIYYSQIVNDFQKGDIAEGYSVSREKKESFPLTVTSAQKNPTAFYLCASSHRRGVGDTQYFGPGTRLTVL.

The chain joins TRBV9 to TRBJ2-7; the match to TRBD2 covers 15 bases. The CDR3 is made up of 18 amino acids. The V segment lost 5 bases and the J segment 3 bases; nucleotides outside the gene matches: 12. The germline gives CDR1 SGDLS, CDR2 YYNGEE. CDR3: CASSPGTSGGIPYYEQYF. The CDR3 coding sequence is TGTGCCAGCAGTCCCGGGACTAGCGGGGGGATCCCCTACTACGAGCAGTACTTC.

The chain has TRBV6-5 and TRBJ1-2, with 9 bases matching TRBD1. Trimming at V came to 2 bases and at J to 1 base, leaving 5 bases not matched to a gene. This CDR3 has 16 residues. Germline assignment: CDR1 MNHEY and CDR2 SVGAGI. CDR3 sequence (DNA): TGTGCCAGCAGTTACCGGGACAGGGTCAGTAACTATGGCTACACCTTC. Protein sequence: CASSYRDRVSNYGYTF.

The rearrangement joins TRBV27 to TRBJ1-2; D perhaps matches TRBD1 (6 bases). The CDR3 is 17 amino acids. Germline CDR1 MNHEY, CDR2 SMNVEV (reference sequence). The V end lost 6 bases, the J end lost 3 bases, and 23 bases lay between the germline ends. The CDR3 sequence: CASRRTPGAEGDYGYTF. The CDR3 DNA sequence: TGTGCCAGCAGGCGGACGCCCGGGGCCGAGGGGGACTATGGCTACACCTTC.

In regard to this clone: The junction departs from the called germline gene at one end, perhaps through a read error. This rearrangement joins TRBV4-3 to TRBJ2-3; the match to TRBD2 covers 8 bases. Germline values: CDR1 LGHNA, CDR2 YSLEER. There are 16 residues in the CDR3. The CDR3 sequence: CASSQERSGSIDTQYF. DNA for the CDR3: TGCGCCAGCAGCCAAGAACGGAGCGGGAGCATAGATACGCAGTATTTT.

The rearrangement joins TRBV7-3 to TRBJ1-6; weak D call: TRBD1 (5 bases). Germline assignment: CDR1 SGHTA and CDR2 FQGTGA. The CDR3 has 13 amino acids. V was pared by 4 bases and J by 10 bases, with 11 bases between. The CDR3 sequence: CASSSQGYSPLHF. Here the CDR3 DNA reads TGTGCCAGCAGCTCCCAGGGTTACTCACCCCTCCACTTT.

This chain joins TRBV10-3 and TRBJ2-3; 10 bases agree with TRBD2. CDR1 is ENHRY, CDR2 SYGVKD, per germline. CDR3 length: 18 residues. Trimming took 4 bases from V and 2 from J; bases not matched to a gene: 12. The CDR3 nucleotides read TGTGCCATCAGTGTAATCCGGCTAGCGGGGGTTCCCACAGATACGCAGTATTTT. It translates to CAISVIRLAGVPTDTQYF.

J is TRBJ1-5 and V is TRBV30; 8 nucleotides agree with TRBD1. V was clipped by 3 bases and J by 6 bases; unmatched bases: 7. Looked up from germline, CDR1 is GTSNPN and CDR2 is SVGIG (reference sequence). This CDR3 region has 14 residues. In DNA, the CDR3 is TGTGCCTGGAGCTCCGGACAGGGCGGTCAGCCCCAGCATTTT. Its protein product is CAWSSGQGGQPQHF.

This clone occurred once. The chain has TRBV9 and TRBJ2-1; 9 bases map to TRBD1. V gave up 5 bases and J gave up 8 bases; unmatched junction bases: 8. Germline assignment: CDR1 SGDLS and CDR2 YYNGEE. The CDR3 loop spans 14 amino acids. The CDR3 protein is CASSVGQGVYEQFF. The CDR3 DNA reads as TGTGCCAGCAGTGTGGGACAGGGTGTTTATGAGCAGTTCTTC.

The chain links TRBV12-5 to TRBJ2-3; the D gene is possibly TRBD1 (6 bases). Germline CDR1 reads LGHNT; CDR2 reads FRNRAP. V was shortened by 6 bases and J by 2 bases, with 12 bases between the two germline ends. The CDR3 extends over 14 amino acids. CDR3 region: CASGPQGFTDTQYF. The CDR3 DNA follows: TGTGCTAGTGGACCACAGGGTTTCACAGATACGCAGTATTTT.

This chain connects TRBV7-2 to TRBJ1-1; 7 nucleotides match TRBD1. V lost 6 bases and J lost 8; bases outside the gene matches: 9. CDR1 is SGHTA and CDR2 is FQGNSA in the germline V gene. The CDR3 consists of 13 residues. The CDR3, as DNA: TGTGCCAGCAGACTGGGGAGACAGGGCGAAGCTTTCTTT. Protein: CASRLGRQGEAFF. The full variable domain, with the rest looked up from reference TRBV7-2 and TRBJ1-1, is GAGVSQSPSNKVTEKGKDVELRCDPISGHTALYWYRQSLGQGLEFLIYFQGNSAPDKSGLPSDRFSAERTGGSVSTLTIQRTQQEDSAVYLCASRLGRQGEAFFGQGTRLTVV.

V is TRBV4-3 and J is TRBJ2-1; 15 bases agree with TRBD2. Unmatched junction bases numbered 16, after V lost 4 bases and J lost 12 bases. Looked up from germline, CDR1 is LGHNA and CDR2 is YSLEER. This CDR3 has 18 residues. CDR3 amino acids: CASSPGTSGRPWATTQFF. The CDR3 DNA sequence: TGCGCCAGCAGCCCAGGGACTAGCGGGAGGCCATGGGCTACAACGCAGTTCTTC.

The chain employs TRBV7-9 and TRBJ2-2, with unresolved D. Germline CDR1 SEHNR, CDR2 FQNEAQ (reference sequence). Trimming shortened V by 5 bases and J by 5 bases, and 9 bases separated the two germline ends. The CDR3 runs to 13 residues. The CDR3 region is CASSPRSTGELFF. The CDR3 DNA reads as TGTGCCAGCAGCCCCCGTTCTACCGGGGAGCTGTTTTTT.

The chain employs TRBV7-2 and TRBJ2-3, with a possible D match to TRBD1 (6 bases). There are 15 residues in the CDR3. From germline, CDR1 is SGHTA and CDR2 FQGNSA. Trimming removed 1 base at V and 0 bases at J, with 8 bases between. CDR3 in amino acids: CASSLGGRSTDTQYF. For the CDR3, the DNA is TGTGCCAGCAGCTTAGGGGGGCGGAGCACAGATACGCAGTATTTT.

The V gene is TRBV7-2, the J gene TRBJ2-3; 10 bases map to TRBD2. Trimming at V came to 0 bases and at J to 4 bases, leaving 13 bases not matched to a gene. This CDR3 contains 19 residues. Germline assignment: CDR1 SGHTA and CDR2 FQGNSA. Here the CDR3 DNA reads TGTGCCAGCAGCTTAGCGCTGGGGCTAGCGGGAGCCCCCCCAGATACGCAGTATTTT. This sequence encodes CASSLALGLAGAPPDTQYF.

This sequence joins TRBV28 and TRBJ1-1; D remains ambiguous. Per germline, CDR1 MDHEN and CDR2 SYDVKM. There are 11 residues in the CDR3. Trimming stripped 6 bases from V and 5 bases from J, with 7 bases between. The CDR3 region has the DNA TGTGCCAGCAGAGCTTGGACTGAAGCTTTCTTT. As protein: CASRAWTEAFF.

The count of this clone is one. The chain uses TRBV4-3 and TRBJ2-7; 15 nucleotides align to TRBD2. Germline-derived CDR1 and CDR2 are LGHNA and YSLEER. This CDR3 spans 19 amino acids. The V gene end was trimmed by 0 bases and the J gene end by 7 bases; junction bases not matched to a gene: 13. The CDR3 sequence is CASSQDPPGLAGGLGEQYF. In DNA, the CDR3 is TGCGCCAGCAGCCAAGATCCCCCTGGACTAGCGGGAGGGTTAGGAGAGCAGTACTTC.

This chain connects TRBV18 to TRBJ1-2; D is undetermined. Trimming stripped 4 bases from V and 8 bases from J, with 14 bases between. Germline CDR1 is KGHSH and CDR2 is LQKENI. The CDR3 spans 13 residues. In DNA form, the CDR3 reads TGTGCCAGCTCACGCTCGGAGTTGGAGGGCTACACCTTC. This translates into CASSRSELEGYTF.

This rearrangement joins TRBV4-2 to TRBJ1-5; a possible D gene is TRBD1 (5 bases). Trimming pared 4 bases from V and 4 bases from J, leaving 20 bases between. This CDR3 has 17 residues. CDR1 LGHNA and CDR2 YNFKEQ come from the germline V gene. The CDR3 spells CASSLPGGTGGNQPQHF. The CDR3, as DNA: TGTGCCAGCAGCCTCCCGGGGGGGACGGGAGGGAATCAGCCCCAGCATTTT.